Sequencing of this T cell receptor (beta chain) was carried out in a study of human T cells and chemical hapten exposure. Looking at the study overall: Patients received weekly diphenylcyclopropenone doses to the scalp throughout the approximately 25-week study.

The time point denotes: pre-sensitization, week 0. The treatment here: therapeutic diphenylcyclopropenone sensitization with weekly scalp DPC. TCRdb called the RACE reads again in MiXCR, with one record for every CDR3 protein. Among 300,000 to 450,000 distinct CDR3 sequences listed, 5.5% were seen once. The table lists this clonotype with many counts. One end of the junction fails to match germline, which may point to a read error. CDR1 and CDR2 from the germline V gene are SEHNR and FQNEAQ (reference sequence). The CDR3 contains 15 residues. This rearrangement joins TRBV7-9 to TRBJ2-3; the D gene is possibly TRBD2 (6 bases). The sequence was obtained from a woman aged 18-35 years with alopecia areata. Some clones in this sample may be carry-over from other donors' samples. Sample: whole blood, taken in connection with sensitization to the hapten diphenylcyclopropenone (DPC). CDR3 residues: CASRLGTGGTDTQYF. The CDR3 DNA sequence: TGTGCCAGCAGGTTAGGAACGGGGGGCACAGATACGCAGTATTTT.